This is a list of T cell receptor beta chains from one sample in a study of T cell responses to AZD1222 COVID-19 vaccine. TCRdb's copy holds only in-frame clones and misses some; the assay was immunoSEQ multiplex PCR. In the table there are over 85,000 clones, just over 90% of which are singletons. Sample: peripheral blood, taken on day 0 of AZD1222 vaccination. The receptor source for this set is an adult in good health. CDR3s include the opening cysteine and the closing phenylalanine or tryptophan. The D gene is left open where the match is weak. The size entry is marked missing in some rows and otherwise reads once, few, many or a size class.

size: .
V: TRBV29-1
J: TRBJ2-3
D: TRBD2
CDR3: CSVVLAGGYTQYF
DNA: TGCAGCGTTGTGCTAGCGGGAGGGTATACGCAGTATTTT

size: .
V: TRBV11-1
J: TRBJ2-1
D: .
CDR3: CASSDFDTADSNEQFF
DNA: TGTGCCAGCAGCGATTTCGACACAGCCGATTCCAATGAGCAGTTCTTC

size: .
V: TRBV15
J: TRBJ1-2
D: TRBD1
CDR3: CATSRGRQGLGGYTF
DNA: TGTGCCACCAGCAGGGGACGACAGGGTCTCGGAGGCTACACCTTC

size: .
V: TRBV27
J: TRBJ1-5
D: .
CDR3: CASSNSNQPQHF
DNA: TGTGCCAGCAGTAACAGTAATCAGCCCCAGCATTTT

size: .
V: TRBV3-1/TRBV3-2
J: TRBJ1-2
D: TRBD1
CDR3: CASSLGTAYGYTF
DNA: TGTGCCAGCAGCCTCGGGACAGCCTATGGCTACACCTTC

size: .
V: TRBV12-3/TRBV12-4
J: TRBJ2-7
D: .
CDR3: CASSLSGAYEQYF
DNA: TGTGCCAGCAGTTTGTCGGGGGCCTACGAGCAGTACTTC

size: once
V: TRBV4-3
J: TRBJ2-7
D: TRBD2
CDR3: CASSQDLRAGGGIYEQYF
DNA: TGCGCCAGCAGCCAAGATTTACGGGCGGGAGGGGGGATCTACGAGCAGTACTTC

size: .
V: TRBV4-3
J: TRBJ2-1
D: .
CDR3: CASSQEKRAVGEQFF
DNA: TGCGCCAGCAGCCAAGAGAAGAGGGCAGTCGGTGAGCAGTTCTTC

size: .
V: TRBV10-3
J: TRBJ2-3
D: .
CDR3: CATGDGLTLTDTQYF
DNA: TGTGCCACTGGGGACGGACTCACTCTCACAGATACGCAGTATTTT

size: few
V: TRBV13
J: TRBJ2-7
D: .
CDR3: CASSLGQDNEQYF
DNA: TGTGCCAGCAGCTTGGGCCAGGACAACGAGCAGTACTTC

size: .
V: TRBV19
J: TRBJ1-5
D: .
CDR3: CASSITPEGNQPQHF
DNA: TGTGCCAGTAGTATTACCCCGGAGGGCAATCAGCCCCAGCATTTT

size: .
V: TRBV6-5
J: TRBJ1-2
D: TRBD1
CDR3: CASSYSGDSANYGYTF
DNA: TGTGCCAGCAGTTACTCTGGGGACAGTGCTAACTATGGCTACACCTTC

size: .
V: TRBV5-1
J: TRBJ2-5
D: TRBD2
CDR3: CASSPQLAGKETQYF
DNA: TGCGCCAGCAGCCCCCAACTAGCGGGGAAAGAGACCCAGTACTTC

size: .
V: TRBV9
J: TRBJ1-1
D: .
CDR3: CASSVGGVHTEAFF
DNA: TGTGCCAGCAGCGTAGGAGGGGTGCACACTGAAGCTTTCTTT

size: once
V: TRBV5-6
J: TRBJ2-2
D: TRBD2
CDR3: CASSLGLASGGITGELFF
DNA: TGTGCCAGCAGCTTGGGGCTCGCCAGCGGGGGAATCACCGGGGAGCTGTTTTTT

size: .
V: TRBV6-5
J: TRBJ1-2
D: TRBD1
CDR3: CASRPGQGIFYF
DNA: TGTGCCAGCAGGCCGGGACAGGGGATCTTTTACTTC

size: once
V: TRBV4-2
J: TRBJ1-4
D: TRBD1
CDR3: CASSHDRGTGYEKLFF
DNA: TGTGCCAGCAGCCACGATCGCGGGACAGGGTATGAAAAACTGTTTTTT

size: .
V: TRBV5-1
J: TRBJ1-6
D: TRBD1
CDR3: CASSFGTGVSPLHF
DNA: TGCGCCAGCAGCTTTGGGACAGGGGTTTCACCCCTCCACTTT

size: .
V: TRBV7-9
J: TRBJ1-1
D: .
CDR3: CASSYSTTSTEAFF
DNA: TGTGCCAGCAGCTACTCGACAACGAGCACTGAAGCTTTCTTT

size: .
V: TRBV7-3
J: TRBJ2-1
D: TRBD1
CDR3: CASSLRGGLYNEQFF
DNA: TGTGCCAGCAGCTTAAGAGGGGGCCTCTACAATGAGCAGTTCTTC

size: .
V: TRBV27
J: TRBJ1-5
D: TRBD1
CDR3: CASSGQGSQPQHF
DNA: TGTGCCAGCAGCGGACAGGGAAGTCAGCCCCAGCATTTT

size: few
V: TRBV28
J: TRBJ1-3
D: .
CDR3: CASSASRLRNTIYF
DNA: TGTGCCAGCAGTGCCTCCCGACTAAGGAACACCATATATTTT

size: .
V: TRBV7-9
J: TRBJ1-2
D: TRBD1
CDR3: CASGNGTGLANYGYTF
DNA: TGTGCCAGCGGCAACGGGACAGGACTTGCTAACTATGGCTACACCTTC

size: .
V: TRBV11-2
J: TRBJ2-2
D: .
CDR3: CASSLGVQGRPANTGELFF
DNA: TGTGCCAGCAGCTTAGGGGTTCAGGGTCGACCCGCCAACACCGGGGAGCTGTTTTTT

size: .
V: TRBV28
J: TRBJ1-1
D: .
CDR3: CASSLQLMNTEAFF
DNA: TGTGCCAGCAGTTTACAGCTCATGAACACTGAAGCTTTCTTT

size: .
V: TRBV27
J: TRBJ2-7
D: .
CDR3: CASSPRRQARDYEQYF
DNA: TGTGCCAGCAGTCCCAGACGACAGGCTAGGGACTACGAGCAGTACTTC

size: .
V: TRBV28
J: TRBJ2-5
D: TRBD2
CDR3: CATQRNAGGQETQYF
DNA: TGTGCCACCCAGCGGAACGCGGGAGGGCAAGAGACCCAGTACTTC

size: .
V: TRBV24-1
J: TRBJ1-2
D: .
CDR3: CATSQAGNYGYTF
DNA: TGTGCCACCAGTCAGGCGGGGAACTATGGCTACACCTTC

size: .
V: TRBV5-1
J: TRBJ1-4
D: TRBD1
CDR3: CASSSTGTANEKLFF
DNA: TGCGCCAGCAGCTCAACCGGGACAGCTAATGAAAAACTGTTTTTT

size: .
V: TRBV5-6
J: TRBJ2-2
D: TRBD2
CDR3: CASSYGTSGSVLFF
DNA: TGTGCCAGCAGCTATGGGACTAGCGGGAGTGTGCTGTTTTTT

size: .
V: TRBV2
J: TRBJ2-3
D: .
CDR3: CATSPPSGGGISTDTQYF
DNA: TGTGCCACCTCCCCCCCCAGCGGCGGGGGCATCAGCACAGATACGCAGTATTTT

size: .
V: TRBV28
J: TRBJ2-7
D: .
CDR3: CASSLPGYEQYF
DNA: TGTGCCAGCAGTTTGCCAGGCTACGAGCAGTACTTC

size: .
V: TRBV5-6
J: TRBJ1-2
D: .
CDR3: CASSLGGLNQANYGYTF
DNA: TGTGCCAGCAGCTTGGGTGGACTCAACCAGGCTAACTATGGCTACACCTTC

size: .
V: TRBV7-9
J: TRBJ2-6
D: .
CDR3: CASSLLRAGANVLTF
DNA: TGTGCCAGCAGCTTACTCAGGGCTGGGGCCAACGTCCTGACTTTC

size: .
V: TRBV27
J: TRBJ1-2
D: TRBD1
CDR3: CASSPQGARGYTF
DNA: TGTGCCAGCAGTCCACAGGGGGCGCGAGGCTACACCTTC

size: .
V: TRBV14
J: TRBJ2-1
D: TRBD2
CDR3: CASSQFSGTTYNEQFF
DNA: TGTGCCAGCAGCCAATTTAGCGGGACGACTTACAATGAGCAGTTCTTC